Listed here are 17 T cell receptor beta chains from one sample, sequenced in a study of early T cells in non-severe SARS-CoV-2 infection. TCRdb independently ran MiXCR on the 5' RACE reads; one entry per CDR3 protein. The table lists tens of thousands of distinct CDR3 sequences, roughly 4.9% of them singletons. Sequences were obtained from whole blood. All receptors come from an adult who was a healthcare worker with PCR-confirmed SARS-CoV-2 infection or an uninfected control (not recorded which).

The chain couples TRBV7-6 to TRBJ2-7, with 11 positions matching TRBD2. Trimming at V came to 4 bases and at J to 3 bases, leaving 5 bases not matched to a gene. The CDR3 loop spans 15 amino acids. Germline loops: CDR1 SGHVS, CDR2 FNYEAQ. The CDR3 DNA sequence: TGTGCCAGCAGCTCCGGGACTAGCGGAAACTACGAGCAGTACTTC. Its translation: CASSSGTSGNYEQYF.

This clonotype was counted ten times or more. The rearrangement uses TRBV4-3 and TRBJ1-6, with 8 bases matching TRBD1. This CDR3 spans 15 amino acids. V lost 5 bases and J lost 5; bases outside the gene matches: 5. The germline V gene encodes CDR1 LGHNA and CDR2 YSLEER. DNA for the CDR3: TGCGCCAGCAGCACGAGACAGGGGAATAATTCACCCCTCCACTTT. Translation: CASSTRQGNNSPLHF.

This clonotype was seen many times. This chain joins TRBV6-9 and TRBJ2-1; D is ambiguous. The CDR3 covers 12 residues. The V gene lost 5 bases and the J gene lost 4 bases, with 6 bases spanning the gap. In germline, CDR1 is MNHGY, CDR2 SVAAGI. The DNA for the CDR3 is TGTGCCAGCAGTATGAAGTACAATGAGCAGTTCTTC. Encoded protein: CASSMKYNEQFF.

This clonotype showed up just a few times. The CDR3 protein is CASSLSRAFNEQFF. CDR3 bases: TGTGCCAGCAGCTTATCCAGGGCCTTCAATGAGCAGTTCTTC. The rearrangement uses TRBV13 and TRBJ2-1; D is possibly TRBD1 (5 bases). This CDR3 contains 14 residues. Germline V gene sequence: CDR1 PRHDT, CDR2 FYEKMQ (reference sequence). Deletions cut 2 bases from V and 6 bases from J, with 11 bases between.

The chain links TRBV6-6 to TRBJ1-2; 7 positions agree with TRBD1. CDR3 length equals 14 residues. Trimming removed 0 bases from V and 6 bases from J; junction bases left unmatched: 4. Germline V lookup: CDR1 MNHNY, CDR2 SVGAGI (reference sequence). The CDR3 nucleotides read TGTGCCAGCAGTTACTCTGAACAGGGGAATGGCTACACCTTC. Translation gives CASSYSEQGNGYTF.

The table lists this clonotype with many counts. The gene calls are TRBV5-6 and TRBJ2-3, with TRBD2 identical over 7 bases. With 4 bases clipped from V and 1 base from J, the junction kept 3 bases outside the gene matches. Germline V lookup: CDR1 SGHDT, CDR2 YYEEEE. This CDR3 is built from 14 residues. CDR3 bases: TGTGCCAGCAGCCGGGGGGTTGGCACAGATACGCAGTATTTT. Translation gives CASSRGVGTDTQYF. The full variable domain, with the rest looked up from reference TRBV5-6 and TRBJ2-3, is DAGVTQSPTHLIKTRGQQVTLRCSPKSGHDTVSWYQQALGQGPQFIFQYYEEEERQRGNFPDRFSGHQFPNYSSELNVNALLLGDSALYLCASSRGVGTDTQYFGPGTRLTVL.

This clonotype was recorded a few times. The chain's CDR3 is CASSSAGGGFPGELFF. The DNA for the CDR3 is TGTGCCAGCAGCTCCGCCGGGGGGGGTTTTCCCGGGGAGCTGTTTTTT. The gene calls are TRBV7-6 and TRBJ2-2, with 8 bases lining up with TRBD2. J gave up 6 bases and V 4 bases, and 10 bases lay outside the gene matches. CDR1 is SGHVS, CDR2 FNYEAQ, per germline. This CDR3 is built from 16 residues.

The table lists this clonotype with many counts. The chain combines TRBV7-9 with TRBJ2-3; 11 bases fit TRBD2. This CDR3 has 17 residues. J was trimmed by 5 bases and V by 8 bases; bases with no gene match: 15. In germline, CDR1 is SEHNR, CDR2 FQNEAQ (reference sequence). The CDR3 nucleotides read TGTGCCAGCTCCCCGGGCCCACTAGCGGGAGAAGGAGATACGCAGTATTTT. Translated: CASSPGPLAGEGDTQYF.

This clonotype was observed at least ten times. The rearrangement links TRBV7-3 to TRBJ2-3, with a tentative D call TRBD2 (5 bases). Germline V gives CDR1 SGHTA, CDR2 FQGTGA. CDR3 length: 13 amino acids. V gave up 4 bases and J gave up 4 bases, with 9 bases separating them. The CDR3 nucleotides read TGTGCCAGCAGCTCCGGGGTCCCAGATACGCAGTATTTT. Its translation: CASSSGVPDTQYF.

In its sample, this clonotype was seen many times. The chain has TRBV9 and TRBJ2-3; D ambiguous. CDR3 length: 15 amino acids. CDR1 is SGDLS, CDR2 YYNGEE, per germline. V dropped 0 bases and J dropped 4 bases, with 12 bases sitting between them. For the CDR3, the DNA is TGTGCCAGCAGCGTAGCAGGCCAGGTTTCAGATACGCAGTATTTT. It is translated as CASSVAGQVSDTQYF.

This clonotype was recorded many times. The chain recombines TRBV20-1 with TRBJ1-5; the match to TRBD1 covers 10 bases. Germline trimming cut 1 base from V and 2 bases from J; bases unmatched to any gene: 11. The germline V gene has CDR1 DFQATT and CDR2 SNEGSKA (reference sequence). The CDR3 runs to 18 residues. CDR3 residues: CSARAPGQGPVGNQPQHF. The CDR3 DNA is TGCAGTGCTAGAGCCCCGGGACAGGGGCCCGTTGGCAATCAGCCCCAGCATTTT.

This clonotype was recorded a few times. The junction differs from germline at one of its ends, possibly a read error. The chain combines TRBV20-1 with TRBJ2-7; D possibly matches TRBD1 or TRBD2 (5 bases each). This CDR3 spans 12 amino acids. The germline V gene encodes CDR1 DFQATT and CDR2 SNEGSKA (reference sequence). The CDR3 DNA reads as TGCAGTGCTAGAGATCCCCCGGGACCGCTGGGGTTC. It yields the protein CSARDPPGPLGF.

CDR3 DNA sequence: TGTGCCAGCAGTGAATTAGCGGGAGGCACAGATACGCAGTATTTT. Amino acids: CASSELAGGTDTQYF. The V gene is TRBV2, the J gene TRBJ2-3; 9 bases agree with TRBD2. With 2 bases clipped from V and 1 base from J, the junction kept 1 base outside the gene matches. Per germline, CDR1 SNHLY and CDR2 FYNNEI. CDR3 length: 15 amino acids.

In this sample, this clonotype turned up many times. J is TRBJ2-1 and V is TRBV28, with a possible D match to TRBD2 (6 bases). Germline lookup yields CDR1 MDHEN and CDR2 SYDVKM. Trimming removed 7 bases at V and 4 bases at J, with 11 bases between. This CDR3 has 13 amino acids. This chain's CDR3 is CASTGDVYNEQFF. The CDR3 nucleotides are TGTGCCAGCACGGGAGATGTTTACAATGAGCAGTTCTTC.

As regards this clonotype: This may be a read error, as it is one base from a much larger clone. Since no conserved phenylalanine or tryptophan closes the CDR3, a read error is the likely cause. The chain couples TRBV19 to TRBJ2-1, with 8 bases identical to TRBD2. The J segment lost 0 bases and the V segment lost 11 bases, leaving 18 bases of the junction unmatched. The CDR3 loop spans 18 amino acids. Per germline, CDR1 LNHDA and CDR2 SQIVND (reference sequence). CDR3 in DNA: TGTGCCTGGTATGGATGGGTAGCGGGAATCTCCTCCTACAATGAGCAGTTCTAC. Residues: CAWYGWVAGISSYNEQFY.

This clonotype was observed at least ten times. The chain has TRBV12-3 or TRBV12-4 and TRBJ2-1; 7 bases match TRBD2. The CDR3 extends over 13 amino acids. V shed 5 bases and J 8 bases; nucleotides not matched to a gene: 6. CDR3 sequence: CASSPSREDEQFF. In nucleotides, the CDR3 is TGTGCCAGCAGTCCCAGCCGGGAGGATGAGCAGTTCTTC.

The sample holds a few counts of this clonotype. This chain's CDR3 is CATSDGQGRNTEAFF. CDR3 in DNA: TGTGCCACCAGTGACGGACAGGGCCGGAACACTGAAGCTTTCTTT. This sequence joins TRBV24-1 and TRBJ1-1, with 8 bases lining up with TRBD1. V lost 4 bases and J lost 1; bases outside the gene matches: 4. Germline-derived CDR1 and CDR2 are KGHDR and SFDVKD. The CDR3 has 15 residues.